Below, 10 T cell receptor beta chains from the same sample are listed, as sequenced in a study of blood T cell repertoires in COVID-19. Here immunoSEQ multiplex PCR was the method, and the copy in TCRdb shows in-frame clones only, minus some. The table includes around 260,000 clones, roughly 85% detected once. The source material was peripheral blood. These receptors came from a man between 60 and 70 years old who had recovered from COVID-19.

This clone has only a few counts. This chain uses TRBV5-1 with TRBJ2-7; TRBD2 matches at 10 bases. This CDR3 comprises 16 residues. Germline-derived CDR1 and CDR2 are SGHRS and YFSETQ. With V trimmed by 0 bases and J by 0 bases, 3 bases remained unmatched. The CDR3 here is CASSLGASGSSYEQYF. In DNA, the CDR3 is TGCGCCAGCAGCTTGGGGGCTAGCGGGAGCTCCTACGAGCAGTACTTC.

The CDR3 loop is CASTPTGPLAQYF. The CDR3, as DNA: TGTGCCAGCACCCCGACAGGCCCTTTGGCCCAGTACTTC. The chain employs TRBV6-5 and TRBJ2-5; D might be TRBD1 (6 bases). The germline CDR1 and CDR2 sequences are MNHEY and SVGAGI. The V and J ends lost 7 bases and 9 bases respectively, with 18 bases between them. This CDR3 comprises 13 residues.

The chain carries TRBV6-5 and TRBJ2-7, with TRBD1 matching over 8 bases. Per germline, CDR1 MNHEY and CDR2 SVGAGI. J was trimmed by 0 bases and V by 6 bases; bases with no gene match: 4. The CDR3 extends over 14 amino acids. The CDR3 DNA reads TGTGCCAGCAGGCGGGACAGGACCTCCTACGAGCAGTACTTC. Protein product: CASRRDRTSYEQYF.

This chain links TRBV5-4 with TRBJ2-7; TRBD2 matches 12 bases. Looked up from germline, CDR1 is SGHNT and CDR2 is YYREEE (reference sequence). Unmatched junction bases numbered 7, after V lost 4 bases and J lost 5 bases. There are 15 residues in the CDR3. In DNA, the CDR3 is TGTGCCAGCAGCAGGACTAGCGGGATAGTCAACGAGCAGTACTTC. Encoded protein: CASSRTSGIVNEQYF.

The chain joins TRBV18 to TRBJ1-2; TRBD1 aligns across 7 bases. From germline, CDR1 is KGHSH and CDR2 LQKENI. The CDR3 consists of 15 residues. Trimming cost V 3 bases and J 2 bases; bases outside gene matches: 6. The CDR3 reads CASSPQLDRNYGYTF. Here the CDR3 DNA reads TGTGCCAGCTCACCGCAATTGGACAGGAACTATGGCTACACCTTC.

Written as DNA, the CDR3 is TGTGCCAGCAGCTTAGATAATCAGCAAGAGACCCAGTACTTC. Protein sequence: CASSLDNQQETQYF. The rearrangement links TRBV7-9 to TRBJ2-5; no firm D call. The CDR3 is 14 amino acids. Germline V gene sequence: CDR1 SEHNR, CDR2 FQNEAQ (reference sequence). Trimming removed 1 base from V and 2 bases from J, with 8 bases in between.

The V gene is TRBV19, the J gene TRBJ2-3; 10 nucleotides match TRBD2. Per germline, CDR1 LNHDA and CDR2 SQIVND (reference sequence). The CDR3 consists of 15 residues. Trimming removed 4 bases from V and 3 bases from J; junction bases left unmatched: 4. The CDR3 nucleotides are TGTGCCAGTAGTAACCCTAGCGGGAGTACAGATACGCAGTATTTT. Translating gives CASSNPSGSTDTQYF.

CDR3 in DNA: TGTGCCAGCAGCGTAGCGGGGATAAGAAATGAAAAACTGTTTTTT. This translates into CASSVAGIRNEKLFF. The V and J genes are TRBV9 and TRBJ1-4; D gene unclear. The V gene's germline CDR1 is SGDLS and CDR2 YYNGEE. The CDR3 is made up of 15 amino acids. V gave up 0 bases and J gave up 5 bases, with 11 bases separating them.

This chain uses TRBV10-2 with TRBJ1-1; D perhaps matches TRBD1 (6 bases). V gave up 7 bases and J gave up 1 base, with 19 bases separating them. Germline CDR1 and CDR2: WSHSY and SAAADI. This CDR3 spans 16 amino acids. The CDR3 is CASNTVKGGRNTEAFF. The CDR3 coding sequence is TGCGCCAGCAACACAGTAAAGGGGGGGCGGAACACTGAAGCTTTCTTT.

The V call is TRBV18, the J call TRBJ2-3; no clear D. The CDR3 length is 13 residues. Trimming left V 0 bases short and J 4 bases short, with 5 bases between. Germline V lookup: CDR1 KGHSH, CDR2 LQKENI. The CDR3 protein is CASSPPASDTQYF. In nucleotides, the CDR3 is TGTGCCAGCTCACCACCTGCGTCAGATACGCAGTATTTT.